What follows are 8 T cell receptor beta chains derived from one specimen sequenced in a study of T cells after somatic rescue of genetic block. The repertoire was sequenced with immunoSEQ multiplex PCR; TCRdb's copy has only in-frame clones and lacks some. The sample shows approximately 110,000 clones, about 89% of them seen only once. Sequencing was performed on peripheral blood mononuclear cells (PBMCs). The receptors shown here come from a woman under 30.

This sequence joins TRBV2 and TRBJ2-1; D gene unclear. CDR3 size: 11 residues. Trimming took off 5 bases at V and 4 bases at J, with 3 bases between the two ends. Germline CDR1 reads SNHLY; CDR2 reads FYNNEI. In DNA form, the CDR3 reads TGTGCCAGCAGTTATTACAATGAGCAGTTCTTC. Translating gives CASSYYNEQFF.

This chain links TRBV2 with TRBJ2-4; D remains unclear. Per the germline V gene, CDR1 is SNHLY and CDR2 is FYNNEI. The CDR3 extends over 12 amino acids. The CDR3 DNA reads as TGTGCATCCAACCTAGCCAAAAACATTCAGTACTTC. Its translation is CASNLAKNIQYF.

The rearrangement joins TRBV7-7 to TRBJ2-1; 8 nucleotides line up with TRBD1. Germline CDR1 is SSHAT and CDR2 is FNYEAQ (reference sequence). The CDR3 has 14 amino acids. V shed 5 bases, J shed 6 bases, and the junction held 6 bases outside the gene matches. CDR3 coding DNA: TGTGCCAGCAGCATCAGGACAGGGAGCAATGAGCAGTTCTTC. Encoded protein: CASSIRTGSNEQFF.

The rearrangement uses TRBV9 and TRBJ2-5; D not certain. The CDR3 loop spans 13 amino acids. Germline CDR1 is SGDLS and CDR2 is YYNGEE. V shed 0 bases and J shed 5 bases, with 8 bases lying between them. For the CDR3, the DNA is TGTGCCAGCAGCGTAGTGATAGGGGAGACCCAGTACTTC. Its translation: CASSVVIGETQYF.

The chain carries TRBV5-1 and TRBJ2-7; D remains ambiguous. The CDR3 is 13 residues long. The germline CDR1 and CDR2 sequences are SGHRS and YFSETQ. The V gene lost 0 bases and the J gene lost 0 bases, with 4 bases spanning the gap. The CDR3: CASSLGSSYEQYF. In DNA form, the CDR3 reads TGCGCCAGCAGCTTGGGGAGCTCCTACGAGCAGTACTTC.

The chain has TRBV29-1 and TRBJ1-1; D unresolved. Germline V gene data show CDR1 as SQVTM and CDR2 as ANQGSEA. V lost 7 bases to trimming and J lost 3 bases, with 18 bases between them. This CDR3 is 14 amino acids long. The CDR3 DNA is TGCAGCGCAAGAGAGCGGAGGCTCGACACTGAAGCTTTCTTT. Translating gives CSARERRLDTEAFF. Full variable domain (missing parts from reference TRBV29-1 and TRBJ1-1): SAVISQKPSRDICQRGTSLTIQCQVDSQVTMMFWYRQQPGQSLTLIATANQGSEATYESGFVIDKFPISRPNLTFSTLTVSNMSPEDSSIYLCSARERRLDTEAFFGQGTRLTVV.

J is TRBJ2-7 and V is TRBV6-6; the match to TRBD2 covers 14 bases. This CDR3 contains 16 residues. With V trimmed by 4 bases and J by 6 bases, 8 bases remained unmatched. CDR1 and CDR2 (germline): MNHNY, SVGAGI (reference sequence). For the CDR3, the DNA is TGTGCCAGCAGTTCCCCTGGGACTAGCGGGGGTCCCGAGCAGTACTTC. It encodes CASSSPGTSGGPEQYF.

This clone was counted a single time. The chain uses TRBV28 and TRBJ2-7, with TRBD2 as a possible D gene (7 bases). Trimming removed 4 bases at V and 0 bases at J, with 19 bases between. This CDR3 is built from 17 residues. Looked up from germline, CDR1 is MDHEN and CDR2 is SYDVKM. The CDR3 coding sequence is TGTGCCAGCAGTTCCACCGGGAAGGGGGGGTCCTCCTACGAGCAGTACTTC. It yields the protein CASSSTGKGGSSYEQYF. Full variable domain (outside the CDR3, taken from reference TRBV28 and TRBJ2-7): DVKVTQSSRYLVKRTGEKVFLECVQDMDHENMFWYRQDPGLGLRLIYFSYDVKMKEKGDIPEGYSVSREKKERFSLILESASTNQTSMYLCASSSTGKGGSSYEQYFGPGTRLTVT.